Presented here are 20 T cell receptor beta chains from one specimen sequenced in a study of Ad26.COV2.S vaccination and SARS-CoV-2 variants. The treatment denotes: about 20 received Ad26.COV2.S at low or high dose, single or two shots; roughly five received placebo; per-sample allocation not given. Samples came from day 63 after the first vaccine or placebo injection. The assay was immunoSEQ multiplex PCR, and TCRdb's table has in-frame clones only and misses some. The data hold roughly 320,000 clones, with around nine tenths observed a single time. Here the sequenced sample was peripheral blood, taken in a trial of Ad26.COV2.S vaccine versus placebo. Receptor source: a person between 18 and 60 years old who received the Ad26.COV2.S COVID-19 vaccine or a placebo.

The rearrangement joins TRBV24-1 to TRBJ2-2; D may be TRBD1 (5 bases). The V gene lost 5 bases and the J gene lost 2 bases, with 8 bases spanning the gap. Germline-derived CDR1 and CDR2 are KGHDR and SFDVKD. The CDR3 has 14 residues. For the CDR3, the DNA is TGTGCCACCAGTGCAGGGATAAACACCGGGGAGCTGTTTTTT. As protein: CATSAGINTGELFF.

The chain joins TRBV27 to TRBJ1-5, with D possibly TRBD1 on 6 matching bases. V gave up 3 bases and J gave up 4 bases, with 13 bases separating them. This CDR3 has 15 amino acids. CDR1 is MNHEY and CDR2 is SMNVEV in the germline V gene (reference sequence). The CDR3 DNA reads as TGTGCCAGCAGTTTCATTGGGGGCGAGAATCAGCCCCAGCATTTT. Residues: CASSFIGGENQPQHF.

The rearrangement joins TRBV10-3 to TRBJ1-1; D possibly corresponds to TRBD1 (6 bases). CDR1 is ENHRY, CDR2 SYGVKD, per germline. Trimming shortened V by 4 bases and J by 4 bases, and 10 bases separated the two germline ends. The length of the CDR3 is 13 residues. This CDR3 reads CAISVSRGTEAFF. The CDR3 region has the DNA TGTGCCATCAGTGTGAGCAGGGGCACTGAAGCTTTCTTT.

This clone was picked up a small number of times. J is TRBJ1-6 and V is TRBV7-9, with 10 bases fitting TRBD1. Trimming cost V 5 bases and J 9 bases; bases outside gene matches: 7. From germline, CDR1 is SEHNR and CDR2 FQNEAQ (reference sequence). The CDR3 is made up of 15 amino acids. The CDR3 DNA is TGTGCCAGCAGCATCGGACAGGGGGTGTTTTCACCCCTCCACTTT. Encoded protein: CASSIGQGVFSPLHF.

The chain employs TRBV2 and TRBJ1-1, with D hard to call. The CDR3 consists of 9 residues. Trimming shortened V by 11 bases and J by 7 bases, and 8 bases separated the two germline ends. Germline CDR1 reads SNHLY; CDR2 reads FYNNEI. CDR3 loop: CALGIEAFF. CDR3 nucleotide sequence: TGTGCCCTAGGGATTGAAGCTTTCTTT.

The V gene is TRBV7-6, the J gene TRBJ1-2; D uncertain. V was trimmed by 0 bases and J by 4 bases, leaving 9 bases between them. This CDR3 is 14 amino acids long. Germline-derived CDR1 and CDR2 are SGHVS and FNYEAQ. The CDR3 DNA reads as TGTGCCAGCAGCTTAGCGGTACAGTCCTATGGCTACACCTTC. Its translation: CASSLAVQSYGYTF. Looking up the rest from reference TRBV7-6 and TRBJ1-2 gives the full variable domain: GAGVSQSPRYKVTKRGQDVALRCDPISGHVSLYWYRQALGQGPEFLTYFNYEAQQDKSGLPNDRFSAERPEGSISTLTIQRTEQRDSAMYRCASSLAVQSYGYTFGSGTRLTVV.

Points on this clone: Other DNA sequences in the same sample also yield this CDR3. The chain couples TRBV12-3 or TRBV12-4 to TRBJ2-1; D gene ambiguous. The CDR3 consists of 12 residues. V was trimmed by 2 bases and J by 8 bases, leaving 7 bases between them. The CDR3 loop reads CASSLSVHEQFF. Here the CDR3 DNA reads TGTGCCAGCAGTTTAAGTGTGCATGAGCAGTTCTTC.

This clone showed up just a few times. This sequence joins TRBV7-8 and TRBJ1-6, with D possibly TRBD1 on 5 matching bases. V was clipped by 7 bases and J by 4 bases, with 17 bases between them. Looked up from germline, CDR1 is SGHVS and CDR2 is FQNEAQ. This CDR3 region has 16 residues. The CDR3 sequence: CASIRARTPYNSPLHF. The CDR3 DNA reads TGTGCCAGCATCCGGGCCAGGACACCATATAATTCACCCCTCCACTTT. The variable domain in full, with the rest retrieved from reference TRBV7-8 and TRBJ1-6, is GAGVSQSPRYKVAKRGQDVALRCDPISGHVSLFWYQQALGQGPEFLTYFQNEAQLDKSGLPSDRFFAERPEGSVSTLKIQRTQQEDSAVYLCASIRARTPYNSPLHFGNGTRLTVT.

The gene calls are TRBV18 and TRBJ1-4, with unresolved D. V was shortened by 6 bases and J by 7 bases, with 9 bases between the two germline ends. The CDR3 runs to 12 residues. CDR1 and CDR2 (germline): KGHSH, LQKENI. The chain's CDR3 is CASSSEGEKLFF. CDR3 DNA sequence: TGTGCCAGCTCTTCCGAAGGTGAAAAACTGTTTTTT.

The chain has TRBV30 and TRBJ2-6; D unresolved. The CDR3 totals 14 residues. Per the germline V gene, CDR1 is GTSNPN and CDR2 is SVGIG (reference sequence). Trimming left V 4 bases short and J 4 bases short, with 11 bases between. The CDR3 DNA reads as TGTGCCTGGACCCCTGGACCAGGGGCCAACGTCCTGACTTTC. Translated: CAWTPGPGANVLTF.

This chain uses TRBV4-1 with TRBJ2-7; D unresolved. Germline loops: CDR1 MGHRA, CDR2 YSYEKL. V shed 4 bases and J shed 4 bases, with 17 bases lying between them. CDR3 length: 15 residues. The CDR3 region has the DNA TGCGCCAGCAGCCTTTTCGTGGCAGGAGAGTACGAGCAGTACTTC. Amino acid sequence: CASSLFVAGEYEQYF.

The chain employs TRBV10-3 and TRBJ1-5; 9 positions match TRBD1. Germline lookup yields CDR1 ENHRY and CDR2 SYGVKD. This CDR3 spans 15 amino acids. Trimming removed 3 bases from V and 4 bases from J; junction bases left unmatched: 4. DNA for the CDR3: TGTGCCATCAGTGAACGTGGACAGGGGAATCAGCCCCAGCATTTT. This sequence encodes CAISERGQGNQPQHF.

The chain has TRBV4-1 and TRBJ2-5; D may correspond to TRBD1 or TRBD2 (6 bases each). Germline CDR1 MGHRA, CDR2 YSYEKL. Deletions cut 1 base from V and 0 bases from J, with 12 bases between. The CDR3 contains 16 residues. The CDR3: CASSQGRGANQETQYF. Here the CDR3 DNA reads TGCGCCAGCAGCCAAGGGAGGGGGGCGAACCAAGAGACCCAGTACTTC.

The gene calls are TRBV10-3 and TRBJ1-4, with D perhaps matching TRBD1 (6 bases). CDR1 is ENHRY, CDR2 SYGVKD, per germline. V lost 2 bases and J 4 bases, leaving 11 bases between the germline ends. The CDR3 has 15 residues. CDR3 coding DNA: TGTGCCATCAGTGAGGAGCCAGGGGATAATGAAAAACTGTTTTTT. Translated, it gives CAISEEPGDNEKLFF.

The gene calls are TRBV30 and TRBJ1-6; no reliable D call. The CDR3 runs to 11 residues. Trimming took 3 bases from V and 7 from J, leaving 4 bases between them. CDR1 is GTSNPN and CDR2 is SVGIG in the germline V gene (reference sequence). The CDR3 loop reads CAWRRNSPLHF. In DNA form, the CDR3 reads TGTGCCTGGAGAAGGAATTCACCCCTCCACTTT. Full variable domain (missing parts from reference TRBV30 and TRBJ1-6): SQTIHQWPATLVQPVGSPLSLECTVEGTSNPNLYWYRQAAGRGLQLLFYSVGIGQISSEVPQNLSASRPQDRQFILSSKKLLLSDSGFYLCAWRRNSPLHFGNGTRLTVT.

The chain combines TRBV29-1 with TRBJ2-7; 7 bases align to TRBD1. This CDR3 is built from 12 residues. Trimming removed 6 bases from V and 5 bases from J; junction bases left unmatched: 7. Germline V gene data show CDR1 as SQVTM and CDR2 as ANQGSEA. The CDR3 DNA follows: TGCAGCGTGAGACAGGGAATTCACGAGCAGTACTTC. Translation: CSVRQGIHEQYF.

The rearrangement links TRBV10-2 to TRBJ1-5; D is undetermined. The V gene lost 2 bases and the J gene lost 2 bases, with 16 bases spanning the gap. This CDR3 has 17 residues. CDR1 and CDR2 from the germline V gene are WSHSY and SAAADI. As DNA, the CDR3 is TGCGCCAGCAGTGAGCACTTTTCAGAGGTTGGCAATCAGCCCCAGCATTTT. Amino acids: CASSEHFSEVGNQPQHF.

The chain combines TRBV5-1 with TRBJ2-7; possibly TRBD2 for D (5 bases). Germline V gives CDR1 SGHRS, CDR2 YFSETQ. The CDR3 is made up of 13 amino acids. Trimming shortened V by 0 bases and J by 9 bases, and 13 bases separated the two germline ends. The CDR3 spells CASSLEAPAVQYF. The CDR3 DNA sequence: TGCGCCAGCAGCTTGGAGGCCCCAGCGGTGCAGTACTTC.

The CDR3 sequence: CASSEVGQGADEQFF. As DNA, the CDR3 is TGTGCCAGCAGCGAAGTCGGACAGGGGGCGGATGAGCAGTTCTTC. The chain combines TRBV11-2 with TRBJ2-1, with 11 nucleotides matching TRBD1. Germline V gene data show CDR1 as SGHAT and CDR2 as FQNNGV. The CDR3 contains 15 residues. With V trimmed by 5 bases and J by 8 bases, 8 bases remained unmatched. The full variable domain, with the rest looked up from reference TRBV11-2 and TRBJ2-1, is EAGVAQSPRYKIIEKRQSVAFWCNPISGHATLYWYQQILGQGPKLLIQFQNNGVVDDSQLPKDRFSAERLKGVDSTLKIQPAKLEDSAVYLCASSEVGQGADEQFFGPGTRLTVL.

In this sample, this clone turned up a few times. The chain uses TRBV9 and TRBJ1-1; D is undetermined. The CDR3 has 15 amino acids. CDR1 SGDLS and CDR2 YYNGEE come from the germline V gene. V lost 0 bases and J 1 base, leaving 10 bases between the germline ends. The CDR3 region has the DNA TGTGCCAGCAGCGTAGTTCTGGGATCGAACACTGAAGCTTTCTTT. It translates to CASSVVLGSNTEAFF.